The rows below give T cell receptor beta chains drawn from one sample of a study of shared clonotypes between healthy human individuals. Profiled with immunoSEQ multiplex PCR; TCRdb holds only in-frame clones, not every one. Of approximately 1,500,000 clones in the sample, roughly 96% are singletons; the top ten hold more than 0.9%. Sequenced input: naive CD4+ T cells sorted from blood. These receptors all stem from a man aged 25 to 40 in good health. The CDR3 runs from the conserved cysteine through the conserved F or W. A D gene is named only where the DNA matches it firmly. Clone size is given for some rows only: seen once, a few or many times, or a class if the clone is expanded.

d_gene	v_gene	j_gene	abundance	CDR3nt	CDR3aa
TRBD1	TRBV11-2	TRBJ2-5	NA	TGTGCCAGCAGCTTGGGACAGGGTAGGGAGACCCAGTACTTC	CASSLGQGRETQYF
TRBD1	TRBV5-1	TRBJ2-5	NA	TGCGCCAGCAGTCGGGGACAGGATCAAGAGACCCAGTACTTC	CASSRGQDQETQYF
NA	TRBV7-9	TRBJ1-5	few	TGTGCCAGCAGTTACGACTGGTCTCAGCCCCAGCATTTT	CASSYDWSQPQHF
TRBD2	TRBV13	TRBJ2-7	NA	TGTGCCAGCAGCCCAACCCCCGGGACTAGCGGGAGAGGTAACGAGCAGTACTTC	CASSPTPGTSGRGNEQYF
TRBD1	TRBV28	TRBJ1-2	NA	TGTGCCAGTACCCCGGGACAGAACTATGGCTACACCTTC	CASTPGQNYGYTF
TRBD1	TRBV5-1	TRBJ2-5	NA	TGCGCCAGCAGCTTAGGGGGCGGATCGTCGGAGACCCAGTACTTC	CASSLGGGSSETQYF
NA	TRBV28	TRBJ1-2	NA	TGTGCCAGCAGCACCCCTCCCCTCTTCTACACCTTC	CASSTPPLFYTF
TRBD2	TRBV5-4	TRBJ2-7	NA	TGTGCCAGCAGCTTGAAACTAGCGGGAGCGGAGGAGCAGTACTTC	CASSLKLAGAEEQYF
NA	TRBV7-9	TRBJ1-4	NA	TGTGCCAGCAGCTTAGCTACAGGTTGGGAAAAACTGTTTTTT	CASSLATGWEKLFF
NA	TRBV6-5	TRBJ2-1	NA	TGTGCCAGCAGAGCGATCGACCACAATGAGCAGTTCTTC	CASRAIDHNEQFF
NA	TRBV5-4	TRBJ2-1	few	TGTGCCAGCAGCTTGATGGGGTCCGGTGAGCAGTTCTTC	CASSLMGSGEQFF
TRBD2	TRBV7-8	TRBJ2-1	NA	TGTGCCAGCAGCTTACTACTAGCGGGAGAGGGTGAGCAGTTCTTC	CASSLLLAGEGEQFF